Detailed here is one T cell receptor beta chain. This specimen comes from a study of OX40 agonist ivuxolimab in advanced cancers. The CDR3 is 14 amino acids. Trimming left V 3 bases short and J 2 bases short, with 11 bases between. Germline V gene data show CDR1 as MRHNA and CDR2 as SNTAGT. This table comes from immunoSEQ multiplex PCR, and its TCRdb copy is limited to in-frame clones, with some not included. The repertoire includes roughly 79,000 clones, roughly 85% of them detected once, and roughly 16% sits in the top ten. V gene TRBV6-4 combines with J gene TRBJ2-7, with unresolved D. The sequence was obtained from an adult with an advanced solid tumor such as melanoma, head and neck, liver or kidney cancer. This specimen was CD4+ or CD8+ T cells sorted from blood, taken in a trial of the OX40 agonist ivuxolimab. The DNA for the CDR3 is TGTGCCAGCAGTGAACAAAACGAAGCCTACGAGCAGTACTTC. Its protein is CASSEQNEAYEQYF.